The T cell receptor (beta chain) under discussion was sequenced for a study of T cell responses to AZD1222 COVID-19 vaccine. Concerning this clone: Its cognate antigen is unknown.

Study-wide results and limits: There were mostly white British donors and more females than males, and clonal diversity was possibly underestimated. Seropositive AZD1222 recipients at baseline numbered only five to seven. Dominant at 160-218 and 743-854, vaccine-associated CD4 TCRs also spanned spike. Samples come after the peak T cell response, not at day 14.

Trimming shortened V by 0 bases and J by 6 bases, and 17 bases separated the two germline ends. CDR1 is LNHNV, CDR2 YYDKDF, per germline (reference sequence). The CDR3 sequence is 17 residues long. Sequencing used immunoSEQ multiplex PCR; TCRdb keeps in-frame clones, though not all of them. The sample has some 150,000 clones; roughly 88% are singletons. The sequence was collected from an adult who received the AZD1222 COVID-19 vaccine. The J gene is TRBJ2-2, the V gene TRBV15, with a tentative D call TRBD1 (6 bases). The material was peripheral blood, obtained 28 days after the second AZD1222 dose. The CDR3 loop is CATSRDFQGRWAGELFF. CDR3 sequence (DNA): TGTGCCACCAGCAGAGATTTTCAGGGGCGCTGGGCCGGGGAGCTGTTTTTT.